Each of the 9 T cell receptor beta chains below was sequenced from the same sample in a study of cytomegalovirus exposure and HLA in healthy donors. With 60 Vbeta and 13 Jbeta primers, the PCR was carried out. Sequenced by immunoSEQ multiplex PCR; TCRdb stores in-frame clones only, minus some. The profile shows under 300,000 clones, approximately 85% of them singletons. The sequenced material came from PBMCs. These receptors were taken from a woman between 40 and 50 years old in good health and CMV-seropositive.

This sequence joins TRBV28 and TRBJ2-7; tentative D call: TRBD1 (6 bases). Germline CDR1 and CDR2: MDHEN and SYDVKM. The CDR3 totals 17 residues. Trimming shortened V by 2 bases and J by 2 bases, and 19 bases separated the two germline ends. CDR3 nucleotide sequence: TGTGCCAGCAGTTTAGGGCAGGGGATTAATATAGCCTACGAGCAGTACTTC. Residues: CASSLGQGINIAYEQYF.

V gene TRBV10-3 combines with J gene TRBJ1-3; D not resolved. The V end lost 6 bases, the J end lost 4 bases, and 10 bases lay between the germline ends. Germline V gives CDR1 ENHRY, CDR2 SYGVKD. This CDR3 is built from 13 residues. CDR3 sequence reads: CAIRPTVGNTIYF. DNA of the CDR3: TGTGCCATCAGACCAACGGTAGGAAACACCATATATTTT.

In this sample, this clone turned up a few times. The rearrangement joins TRBV5-4 to TRBJ1-6, with D uncertain. Trimming cost V 0 bases and J 8 bases, with 12 bases left between them. In germline, CDR1 is SGHNT, CDR2 YYREEE (reference sequence). CDR3 length: 15 amino acids. CDR3 nucleotides: TGTGCCAGCAGCTTGGAAAGAGGGATGTATTCACCCCTCCACTTT. Protein sequence: CASSLERGMYSPLHF.

V usage is TRBV5-6 and J usage is TRBJ2-2, with TRBD2 identical over 7 bases. The CDR3 runs 15 residues. Trimming at V came to 0 bases and at J to 4 bases, leaving 3 bases not matched to a gene. Per germline, CDR1 SGHDT and CDR2 YYEEEE. CDR3 DNA sequence: TGTGCCAGCAGCTTGGGGGGAGGGCCCACCGGGGAGCTGTTTTTT. Translated, it gives CASSLGGGPTGELFF.

The gene calls are TRBV11-2 and TRBJ1-1, with D possibly TRBD1 on 5 matching bases. The CDR3 runs to 18 residues. Germline CDR1 and CDR2: SGHAT and FQNNGV. The V end lost 3 bases, the J end lost 2 bases, and 22 bases lay between the germline ends. This CDR3 is CASSFIYGRTQGNTEAFF. CDR3 DNA: TGTGCCAGCAGCTTCATTTATGGAAGGACGCAGGGTAACACTGAAGCTTTCTTT. Filled out from reference TRBV11-2 and TRBJ1-1, the complete variable domain reads EAGVAQSPRYKIIEKRQSVAFWCNPISGHATLYWYQQILGQGPKLLIQFQNNGVVDDSQLPKDRFSAERLKGVDSTLKIQPAKLEDSAVYLCASSFIYGRTQGNTEAFFGQGTRLTVV.

The chain has TRBV5-6 and TRBJ2-1, with 7 bases aligning to TRBD2. V was clipped by 5 bases and J by 2 bases; unmatched bases: 4. The CDR3 covers 14 residues. Germline CDR1 SGHDT, CDR2 YYEEEE. DNA for the CDR3: TGTGCCAGCAGTCGAAGCGGGGCCTACAATGAGCAGTTCTTC. Amino acid sequence: CASSRSGAYNEQFF.

This sequence joins TRBV28 and TRBJ1-1; 10 bases agree with TRBD1. J gave up 1 base and V 6 bases, and 2 bases lay outside the gene matches. In germline, CDR1 is MDHEN, CDR2 SYDVKM. This CDR3 contains 14 residues. CDR3 loop: CASRRQGANTEAFF. The CDR3 DNA sequence: TGTGCCAGCAGACGACAGGGGGCGAACACTGAAGCTTTCTTT.

The rearrangement links TRBV30 to TRBJ1-1; D is unclear. Looked up from germline, CDR1 is GTSNPN and CDR2 is SVGIG (reference sequence). V gave up 1 base and J gave up 10 bases, with 10 bases separating them. There are 11 residues in the CDR3. Written as DNA, the CDR3 is TGTGCCTGGAGTGGAGGATCGAGAGCTTTCTTT. It encodes CAWSGGSRAFF.

The V and J genes are TRBV5-1 and TRBJ1-4; TRBD1 is a possible D gene (5 bases). Germline assignment: CDR1 SGHRS and CDR2 YFSETQ. V was cut by 1 base and J by 8 bases, with 15 bases left in between. The CDR3 has 15 amino acids. The CDR3 is CASSLQGRVSEKLFF. CDR3 DNA: TGCGCCAGCAGCTTGCAGGGCAGGGTTTCGGAAAAACTGTTTTTT.